This TCR beta chain derives from a study of CD8+ T cells in alopecia areata. Notes on the study in general: For patients receiving tofacitinib, scalp clonality and expanded CD8+ clones among the top 100 significantly decreased.

Treatment meaning: oral pan-JAK inhibitor, 5-10 mg twice daily. Trimming took off 6 bases at V and 4 bases at J, with 22 bases between the two ends. The CDR3 covers 16 residues. Per germline, CDR1 LNHNV and CDR2 YYDKDF (reference sequence). Of note for this clone: The antigen is not known.

RNA extraction was followed by reverse transcription into cDNA, which acted as the sequencing template. The protocol was immunoSEQ multiplex PCR, while the TCRdb copy is restricted to in-frame clones and leaves out a portion. The data hold over 250,000 clones, with approximately 60% observed a single time. The gene calls are TRBV15 and TRBJ2-7; D call uncertain. The sample in question was CD4+ T cells sorted from blood, obtained between weeks 51 and 54, from a patient treated with tofacitinib. This clonotype was sampled from a human donor with alopecia areata. CDR3 sequence: CATRASVGVFKYEQYF. CDR3 nucleotide sequence: TGTGCCACCAGAGCATCCGTAGGAGTGTTTAAGTACGAGCAGTACTTC.